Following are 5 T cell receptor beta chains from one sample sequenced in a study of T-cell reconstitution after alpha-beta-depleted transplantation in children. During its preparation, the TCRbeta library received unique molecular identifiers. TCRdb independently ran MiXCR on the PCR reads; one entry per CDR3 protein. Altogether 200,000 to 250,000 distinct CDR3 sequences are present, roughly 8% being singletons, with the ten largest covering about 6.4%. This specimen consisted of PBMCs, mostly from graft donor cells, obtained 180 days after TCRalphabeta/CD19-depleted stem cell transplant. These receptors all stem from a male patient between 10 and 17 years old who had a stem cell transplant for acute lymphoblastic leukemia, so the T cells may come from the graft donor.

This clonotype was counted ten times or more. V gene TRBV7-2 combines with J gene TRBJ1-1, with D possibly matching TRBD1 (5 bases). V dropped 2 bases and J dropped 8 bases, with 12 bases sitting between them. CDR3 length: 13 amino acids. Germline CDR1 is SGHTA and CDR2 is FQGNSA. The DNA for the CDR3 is TGTGCCAGCAGCTTACCGACAGTGAGGGAAGCTTTCTTT. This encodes CASSLPTVREAFF.

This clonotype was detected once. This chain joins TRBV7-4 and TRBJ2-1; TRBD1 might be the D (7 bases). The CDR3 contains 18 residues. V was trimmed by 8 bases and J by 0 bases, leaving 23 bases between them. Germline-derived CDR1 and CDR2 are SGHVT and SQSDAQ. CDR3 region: CASCQGGGYPSSYNEQFF. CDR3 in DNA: TGTGCCAGCTGCCAAGGAGGGGGCTATCCGAGCTCCTACAATGAGCAGTTCTTC.

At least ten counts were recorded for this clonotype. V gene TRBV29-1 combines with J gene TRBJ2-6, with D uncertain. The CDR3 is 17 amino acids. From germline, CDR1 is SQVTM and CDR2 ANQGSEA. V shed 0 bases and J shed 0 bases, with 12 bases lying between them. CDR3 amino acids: CSVEDSGRISGANVLTF. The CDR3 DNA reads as TGCAGCGTTGAAGATAGTGGCAGAATCTCTGGGGCCAACGTCCTGACTTTC. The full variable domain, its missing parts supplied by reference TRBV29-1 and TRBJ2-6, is SAVISQKPSRDICQRGTSLTIQCQVDSQVTMMFWYRQQPGQSLTLIATANQGSEATYESGFVIDKFPISRPNLTFSTLTVSNMSPEDSSIYLCSVEDSGRISGANVLTFGAGSRLTVL.

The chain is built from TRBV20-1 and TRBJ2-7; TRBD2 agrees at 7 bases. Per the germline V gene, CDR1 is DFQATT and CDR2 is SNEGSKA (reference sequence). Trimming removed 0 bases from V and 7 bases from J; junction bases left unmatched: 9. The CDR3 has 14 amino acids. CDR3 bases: TGCAGTGCTAGAGATGGGCGGGGAGGGCGGGAGCAGTACTTC. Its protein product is CSARDGRGGREQYF.

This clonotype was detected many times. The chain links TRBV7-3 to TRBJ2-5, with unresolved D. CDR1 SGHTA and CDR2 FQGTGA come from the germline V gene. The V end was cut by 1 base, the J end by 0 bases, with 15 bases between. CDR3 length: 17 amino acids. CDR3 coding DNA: TGTGCCAGCAGCTTAATAGTTATGGTTACGTACCAAGAGACCCAGTACTTC. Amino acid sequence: CASSLIVMVTYQETQYF.